The T cell receptor beta chain under discussion was sequenced for a study of cytomegalovirus exposure and HLA in healthy donors. As to this clone: What it binds is not known.

Germline loops: CDR1 MNHEY, CDR2 SVGAGI. The CDR3 consists of 15 residues. Healthy people donating bone marrow made up the donors. Primers: 60 Vbeta forward and 13 Jbeta reverse. Assay used: immunoSEQ multiplex PCR; TCRdb lists only in-frame clones, some missing. Of 130,000 or so clones in the sample, around four fifths were seen once. The study's findings and limits: Rare TCR sequences dominated, though some public TCRs recurred in many donors. TCR beta chains numbering more than 150 were designated cytomegalovirus-associated.

The receptor's source is a man in his forties in good health and CMV-seronegative. Sequenced sample: PBMCs. V usage is TRBV6-5 and J usage is TRBJ2-5; 13 nucleotides align to TRBD2. The J call may not be correct, given that the DNA end is closer to TRBJ2-7. This chain's CDR3 is CASSRLAGGSYEQYF. In DNA, the CDR3 is TGTGCCAGCAGCCGACTAGCGGGGGGATCCTACGAGCAGTACTTC.